This note documents a single TCR beta chain sequence. This receptor's antigen is unknown. Within one base of it there is no much larger clone, and no base qualities were kept. This sample is drawn from a study of blood T cell repertoires in COVID-19 (TCRdb year 2020). General notes on the study: Samples covering the acute and convalescent phases of COVID-19 were provided by collaborators in the United States, Italy and Spain. The material from the prospective study consisted of cDNA or gDNA derived from T cells, B-cell-depleted T cells, or PBMCs. Where available, HLA class I and class II types were obtained from metadata supplied by the sample provider rather than from assay-based typing. Samples were obtained from the ongoing ImmuneRACE study (first 160 participants) and from over 1,000 subjects provided by 6 global collaborators. Subjects who had been exposed to COVID-19, were actively infected with it, or had recovered from it provided the deeply sampled blood TCRbeta repertoires that made up the dataset. Nearly every sample came with metadata listing a de-identified subject ID, COVID-19 status, age in years and sex. A freely available public database, intended as a resource for researchers studying the immune response to SARS-CoV-2, is where the repertoires were released.

TCRbeta CDR3 regions were amplified from genomic DNA by means of the immunoSEQ Assay, a bias-controlled multiplex PCR. Turning to the authors' computational methods: The number of nucleated cells in each sample was estimated from the amplification of reference gene primers within the assay. To quantify the absolute abundance of each unique TCRbeta CDR3 rearrangement, sequence reads were collapsed and filtered. For each sample, productive Simpson clonality was calculated as the square root of Simpson's diversity index over productive rearrangements. Here the immuneACCESS table is served through TCRdb, limited to in-frame sequences with V and J called. Missing clones are a known gap in these copies; in checked studies unresolved V genes cover under half, and the rest lacks a known reason. V, J and clone size reflect that table, while D and trimming were determined from the DNA. Within this sample are approximately 54,000 clones, with more than 75% of them counted one time only. The ten largest make up 3.5% to 4.5% of the sample.

Between the V and J ends, shortened by 3 bases and 0 bases respectively, the junction contains 8 bases. The germline V gene gives CDR1 as SGDLS and CDR2 as YYNGEE. There are 14 amino acids in the CDR3, from cysteine to phenylalanine inclusive. Just CDR3 DNA is preserved here, 42 bases in frame from base 1. General conclusions and limits of the study: Clinical and demographic metadata were provided uncurated, with the amount varying by source and participant.

Collaborating institutions collected whole blood in K2EDTA tubes following their own protocols. For TCRbeta analysis, collaborators shipped samples in one of three forms: frozen whole blood, isolated PBMCs, or DNA extracted from either of those sample types. The receptor chain draws on TRBV9 and TRBJ2-3, with TRBD2 tentatively as D gene (6 bases match). The clonotype originates from a man between 45 and 60 years old with acute or convalescent COVID-19. The sequenced sample was peripheral blood. The CDR3 in this case is CASSGGLSTDTQYF. The bases read TGTGCCAGCAGCGGGGGACTCAGCACAGATACGCAGTATTTT. The full variable domain, with segments outside the CDR3 supplied by the reference TRBV9 and TRBJ2-3 proteins, appears as DSGVTQTPKHLITATGQRVTLRCSPRSGDLSVYWYQQSLDQGLQFLIQYYNGEERAKGNILERFSAQQFPDLHSELNLSSLELGDSALYFCASSGGLSTDTQYFGPGTRLTVL.